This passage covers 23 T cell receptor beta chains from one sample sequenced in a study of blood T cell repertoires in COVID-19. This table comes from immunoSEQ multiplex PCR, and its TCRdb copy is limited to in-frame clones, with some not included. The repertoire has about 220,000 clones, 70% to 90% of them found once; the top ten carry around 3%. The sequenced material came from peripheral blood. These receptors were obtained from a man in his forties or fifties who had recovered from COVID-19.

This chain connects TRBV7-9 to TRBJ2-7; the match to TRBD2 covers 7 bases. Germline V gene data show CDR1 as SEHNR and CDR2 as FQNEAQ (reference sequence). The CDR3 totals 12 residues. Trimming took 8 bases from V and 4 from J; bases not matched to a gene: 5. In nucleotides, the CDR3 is TGTGCCAGCGGGGGAGGGTGGTACGAGCAGTACTTC. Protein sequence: CASGGGWYEQYF.

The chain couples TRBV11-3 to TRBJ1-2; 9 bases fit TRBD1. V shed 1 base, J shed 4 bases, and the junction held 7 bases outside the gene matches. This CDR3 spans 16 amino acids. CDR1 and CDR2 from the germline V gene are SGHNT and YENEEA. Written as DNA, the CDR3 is TGTGCCAGCAGCTTAGTCGAACAGGGGGCTGTCTATGGCTACACCTTC. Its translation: CASSLVEQGAVYGYTF.

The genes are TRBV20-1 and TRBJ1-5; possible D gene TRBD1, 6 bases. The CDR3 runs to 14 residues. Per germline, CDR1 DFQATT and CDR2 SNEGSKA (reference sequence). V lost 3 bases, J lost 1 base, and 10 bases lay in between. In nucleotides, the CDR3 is TGCAGTGCTAGTGCGACAGGCAGCAATCAGCCCCAGCATTTT. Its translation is CSASATGSNQPQHF.

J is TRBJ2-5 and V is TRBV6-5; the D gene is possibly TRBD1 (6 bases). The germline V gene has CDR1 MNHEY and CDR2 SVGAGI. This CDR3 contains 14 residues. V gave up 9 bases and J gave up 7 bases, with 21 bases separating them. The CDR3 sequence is CASTGLTVKGTQYF. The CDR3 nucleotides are TGTGCCAGTACAGGGTTAACGGTAAAAGGGACCCAGTACTTC.

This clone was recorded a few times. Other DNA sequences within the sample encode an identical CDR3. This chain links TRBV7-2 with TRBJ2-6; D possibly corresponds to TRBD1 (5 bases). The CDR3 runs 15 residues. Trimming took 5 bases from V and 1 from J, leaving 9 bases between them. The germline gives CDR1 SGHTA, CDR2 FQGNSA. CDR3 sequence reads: CASSPRVSGANVLTF. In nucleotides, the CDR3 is TGTGCCAGCAGCCCCAGGGTATCTGGGGCCAACGTCCTGACTTTC.

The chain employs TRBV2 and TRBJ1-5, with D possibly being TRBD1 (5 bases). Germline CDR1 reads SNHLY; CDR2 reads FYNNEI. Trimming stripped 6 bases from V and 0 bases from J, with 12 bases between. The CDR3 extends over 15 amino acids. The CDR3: CASRYGGGSNQPQHF. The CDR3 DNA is TGTGCCAGCAGATACGGGGGGGGTAGCAATCAGCCCCAGCATTTT.

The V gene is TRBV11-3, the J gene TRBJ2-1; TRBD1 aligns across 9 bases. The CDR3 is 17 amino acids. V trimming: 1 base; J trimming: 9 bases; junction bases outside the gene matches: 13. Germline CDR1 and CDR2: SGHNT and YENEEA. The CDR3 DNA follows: TGTGCCAGCAGCTTAGGCTTTAGTGCGGGACAGGGCTCTGAGCAGTTCTTC. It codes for CASSLGFSAGQGSEQFF. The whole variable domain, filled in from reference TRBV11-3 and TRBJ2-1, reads EAGVVQSPRYKIIEKKQPVAFWCNPISGHNTLYWYLQNLGQGPELLIRYENEEAVDDSQLPKDRFSAERLKGVDSTLKIQPAELGDSAVYLCASSLGFSAGQGSEQFFGPGTRLTVL.

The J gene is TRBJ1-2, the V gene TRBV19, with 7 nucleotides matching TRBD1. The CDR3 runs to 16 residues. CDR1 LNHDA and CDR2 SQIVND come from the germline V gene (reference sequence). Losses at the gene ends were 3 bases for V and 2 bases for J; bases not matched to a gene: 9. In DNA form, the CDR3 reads TGTGCCAGTAGTATCAGAGCGACAGGGCTCAACTATGGCTACACCTTC. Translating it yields CASSIRATGLNYGYTF.

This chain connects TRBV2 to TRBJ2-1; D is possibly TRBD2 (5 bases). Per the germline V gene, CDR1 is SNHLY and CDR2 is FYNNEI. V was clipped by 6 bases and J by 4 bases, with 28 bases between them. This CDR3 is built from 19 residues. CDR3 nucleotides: TGTGCCAGCAGCTTTTCATCGATCAGTGTGGCGGGCCAATACAATGAGCAGTTCTTC. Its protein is CASSFSSISVAGQYNEQFF.

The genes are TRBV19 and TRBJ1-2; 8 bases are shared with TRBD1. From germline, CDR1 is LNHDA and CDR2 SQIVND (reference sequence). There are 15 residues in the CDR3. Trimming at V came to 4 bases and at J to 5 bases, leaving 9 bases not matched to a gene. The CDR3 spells CASSKYGQGGYGYTF. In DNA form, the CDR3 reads TGTGCCAGTAGTAAATACGGACAGGGAGGTTATGGCTACACCTTC. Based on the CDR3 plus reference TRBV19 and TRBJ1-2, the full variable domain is DGGITQSPKYLFRKEGQNVTLSCEQNLNHDAMYWYRQDPGQGLRLIYYSQIVNDFQKGDIAEGYSVSREKKESFPLTVTSAQKNPTAFYLCASSKYGQGGYGYTFGSGTRLTVV.

CDR3 amino acids: CASSIADRDEQYF. The CDR3 DNA reads as TGTGCCAGTAGTATAGCGGACAGGGACGAGCAGTACTTC. The chain has TRBV19 and TRBJ2-7; 8 nucleotides line up with TRBD1. This CDR3 spans 13 amino acids. After removal of 1 base from V and 5 bases from J, the junction contained 1 base not matched to a gene. Germline lookup yields CDR1 LNHDA and CDR2 SQIVND (reference sequence). The variable domain in full, completed from reference TRBV19 and TRBJ2-7, reads DGGITQSPKYLFRKEGQNVTLSCEQNLNHDAMYWYRQDPGQGLRLIYYSQIVNDFQKGDIAEGYSVSREKKESFPLTVTSAQKNPTAFYLCASSIADRDEQYFGPGTRLTVT.

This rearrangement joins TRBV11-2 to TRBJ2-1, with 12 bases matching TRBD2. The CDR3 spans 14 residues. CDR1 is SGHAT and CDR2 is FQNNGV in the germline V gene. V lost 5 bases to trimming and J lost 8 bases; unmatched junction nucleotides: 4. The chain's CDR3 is CASSRGLAGYEQFF. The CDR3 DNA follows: TGTGCCAGCAGCCGTGGACTAGCGGGATATGAGCAGTTCTTC.

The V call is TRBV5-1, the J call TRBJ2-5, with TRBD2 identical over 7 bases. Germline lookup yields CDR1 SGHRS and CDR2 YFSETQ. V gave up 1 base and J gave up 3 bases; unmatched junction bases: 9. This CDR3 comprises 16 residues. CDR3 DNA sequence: TGCGCCAGCAGCTTGATTAAGGGGACTAACAAAGAGACCCAGTACTTC. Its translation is CASSLIKGTNKETQYF.

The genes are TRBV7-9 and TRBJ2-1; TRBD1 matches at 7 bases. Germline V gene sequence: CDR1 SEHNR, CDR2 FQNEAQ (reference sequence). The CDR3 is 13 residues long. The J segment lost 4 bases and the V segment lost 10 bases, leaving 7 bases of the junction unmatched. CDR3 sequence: CAITTGSYNEQFF. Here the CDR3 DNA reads TGTGCCATAACGACAGGGAGTTACAATGAGCAGTTCTTC.

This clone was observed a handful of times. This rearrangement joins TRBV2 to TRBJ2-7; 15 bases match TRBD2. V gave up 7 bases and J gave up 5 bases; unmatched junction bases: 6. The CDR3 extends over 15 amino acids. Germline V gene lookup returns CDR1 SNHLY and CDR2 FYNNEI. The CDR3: CASTGTSGRNHEQYF. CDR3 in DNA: TGTGCCAGCACCGGGACTAGCGGGAGGAATCACGAGCAGTACTTC.

The CDR3 nucleotides are TGTGCCAGCAGCTTACGTAGCGGTCCCACAGATACGCAGTATTTT. Amino acid sequence: CASSLRSGPTDTQYF. This rearrangement joins TRBV7-9 to TRBJ2-3; TRBD2 is a possible D gene (6 bases). The CDR3 consists of 15 residues. Germline V gene sequence: CDR1 SEHNR, CDR2 FQNEAQ (reference sequence). V shed 2 bases and J shed 2 bases, with 11 bases lying between them.

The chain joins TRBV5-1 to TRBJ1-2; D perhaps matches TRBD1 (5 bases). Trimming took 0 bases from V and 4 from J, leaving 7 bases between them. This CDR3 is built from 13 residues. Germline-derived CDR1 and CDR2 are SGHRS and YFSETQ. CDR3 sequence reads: CASSLGQSYGYTF. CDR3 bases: TGCGCCAGCAGCTTGGGACAGAGCTATGGCTACACCTTC.

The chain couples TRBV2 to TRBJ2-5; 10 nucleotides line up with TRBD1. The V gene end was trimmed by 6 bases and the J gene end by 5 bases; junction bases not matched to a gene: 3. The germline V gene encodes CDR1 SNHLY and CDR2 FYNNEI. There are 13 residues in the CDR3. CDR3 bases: TGTGCCAGCAGGACAGGGGGCCGGGAGACCCAGTACTTC. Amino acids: CASRTGGRETQYF.

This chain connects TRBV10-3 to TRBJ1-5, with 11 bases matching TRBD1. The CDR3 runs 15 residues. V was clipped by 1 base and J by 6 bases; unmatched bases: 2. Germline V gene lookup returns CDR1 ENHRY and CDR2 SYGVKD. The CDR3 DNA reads TGTGCCATCAGTGAGTTAGGACAGGGGGCTCAGCCCCAGCATTTT. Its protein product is CAISELGQGAQPQHF.

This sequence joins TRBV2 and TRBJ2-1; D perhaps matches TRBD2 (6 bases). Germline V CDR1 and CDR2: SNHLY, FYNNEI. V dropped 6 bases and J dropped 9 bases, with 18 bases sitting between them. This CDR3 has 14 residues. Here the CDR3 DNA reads TGTGCCAGCAGCAGTAGCGGAGTAAGGGGTGAGCAGTTCTTC. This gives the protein CASSSSGVRGEQFF. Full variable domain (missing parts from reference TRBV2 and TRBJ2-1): EPEVTQTPSHQVTQMGQEVILRCVPISNHLYFYWYRQILGQKVEFLVSFYNNEISEKSEIFDDQFSVERPDGSNFTLKIRSTKLEDSAMYFCASSSSGVRGEQFFGPGTRLTVL.

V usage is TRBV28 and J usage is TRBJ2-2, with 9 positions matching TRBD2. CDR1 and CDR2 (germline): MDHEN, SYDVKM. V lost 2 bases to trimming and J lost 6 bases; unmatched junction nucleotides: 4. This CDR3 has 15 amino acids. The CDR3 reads CASSLPGLAAGELFF. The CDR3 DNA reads TGTGCCAGCAGTTTACCGGGACTAGCAGCCGGGGAGCTGTTTTTT.

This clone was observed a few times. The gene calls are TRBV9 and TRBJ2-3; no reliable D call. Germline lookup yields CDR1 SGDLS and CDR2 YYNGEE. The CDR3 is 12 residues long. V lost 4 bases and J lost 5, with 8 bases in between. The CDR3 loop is CASSSLVDTQYF. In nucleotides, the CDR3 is TGTGCCAGCAGCTCCCTAGTAGATACGCAGTATTTT. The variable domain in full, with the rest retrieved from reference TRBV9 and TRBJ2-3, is DSGVTQTPKHLITATGQRVTLRCSPRSGDLSVYWYQQSLDQGLQFLIQYYNGEERAKGNILERFSAQQFPDLHSELNLSSLELGDSALYFCASSSLVDTQYFGPGTRLTVL.

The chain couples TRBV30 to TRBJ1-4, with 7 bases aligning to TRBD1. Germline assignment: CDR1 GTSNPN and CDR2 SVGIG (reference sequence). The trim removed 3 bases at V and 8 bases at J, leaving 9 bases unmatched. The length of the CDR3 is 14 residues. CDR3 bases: TGTGCCTGGAGCCTTGACAGGGATTGGGAAAAACTGTTTTTT. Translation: CAWSLDRDWEKLFF.